These T cell receptor beta chains were read from a single sample in a study of beta chain features in type 1 diabetes. Only in-frame clones appear in the TCRdb table, and some are missing; sequencing was by immunoSEQ multiplex PCR. The data show around 150,000 clones, 7.5% to 10% seen once. Material for sequencing was central memory CD4+ T cells from blood. These receptors were collected from a man between 18 and 35 years old in good health. CDR3s include the opening cysteine and the closing phenylalanine or tryptophan. Each record gives: J gene, V gene, D gene, clone size, CDR3 protein, CDR3 DNA. The D gene is left open where the match is weak. Only part of the rows carry a size: once, few, many, or a class if the clone is expanded.

TRBJ2-1	TRBV29-1	TRBD2	NA	CSALAGAIPSGEQFF	TGCAGCGCCTTAGCGGGGGCCATACCTTCTGGTGAGCAGTTCTTC
TRBJ2-2	TRBV28	TRBD2	NA	CASRPSGFTQPKRGELFF	TGTGCCAGCAGGCCTAGCGGGTTCACCCAGCCAAAACGCGGGGAGCTGTTTTTT
TRBJ1-5	TRBV28	TRBD1	NA	CASSRQGSNQPQHF	TGTGCCAGCAGTCGACAGGGGAGCAATCAGCCCCAGCATTTT
TRBJ1-5	TRBV28	TRBD1	NA	CASSITNRGPQHF	TGTGCCAGCAGTATAACAAACAGGGGGCCCCAGCATTTT
TRBJ2-2	TRBV4-3	NA	NA	CASSQRGLPFTGELFF	TGCGCCAGCAGCCAAAGAGGACTCCCCTTCACCGGGGAGCTGTTTTTT
TRBJ1-1	TRBV7-8	NA	many	CASTTGLSGTEAFF	TGTGCCAGCACCACAGGGCTTTCAGGCACTGAAGCTTTCTTT
TRBJ2-3	TRBV9	NA	NA	CASSVEVRTTFNTQYF	TGTGCCAGCAGCGTAGAGGTTAGAACTACTTTTAATACGCAGTATTTT
TRBJ1-2	TRBV4-1	TRBD1	few	CASSQDWAGGALNGYTF	TGCGCCAGCAGCCAAGATTGGGCAGGGGGCGCATTGAATGGCTACACCTTC
TRBJ2-6	TRBV4-2	TRBD2	NA	CASRQAGVLSGANVLTF	TGTGCCAGCAGACAGGCGGGAGTCCTCTCTGGGGCCAACGTCCTGACTTTC
TRBJ1-5	TRBV25-1	TRBD1	few	CASSPSTGGWQPQHF	TGTGCCAGCAGTCCAAGCACAGGGGGTTGGCAGCCCCAGCATTTT
TRBJ2-7	TRBV7-2	TRBD1	NA	CASNVNQGAYEQYF	TGTGCCAGCAACGTCAACCAGGGGGCCTACGAGCAGTACTTC
TRBJ2-5	TRBV7-9	TRBD2	NA	CASSPGLAGGSFRETQYF	TGTGCCAGCAGCCCGGGACTAGCGGGAGGTTCGTTCCGAGAGACCCAGTACTTC
TRBJ2-3	TRBV6-1	TRBD2	NA	CAIRLAGVTDTQYF	TGTGCCATTCGACTAGCGGGAGTGACAGATACGCAGTATTTT
TRBJ1-4	TRBV27	NA	NA	CASPKGYTNEKLFF	TGTGCCAGCCCGAAGGGGTACACTAATGAAAAACTGTTTTTT
TRBJ2-1	TRBV5-4	TRBD2	few	CASSLGSGRAGRNEQFF	TGTGCCAGCAGCTTAGGCAGCGGGAGGGCCGGGAGAAATGAGCAGTTCTTC
TRBJ2-5	TRBV19	TRBD2	NA	CASMVSGGAGETQYF	TGTGCCAGTATGGTTAGCGGGGGGGCCGGAGAGACCCAGTACTTC
TRBJ2-1	TRBV28	NA	NA	CASSFSFGRGNEQFF	TGTGCCAGCAGTTTTTCCTTCGGGAGAGGTAATGAGCAGTTCTTC
TRBJ2-2	TRBV29-1	NA	many	CSVEGTNTGELFF	TGCAGCGTTGAAGGGACAAACACCGGGGAGCTGTTTTTT
TRBJ2-5	TRBV7-2	NA	few	CASSLASQETQYF	TGTGCCAGCAGCTTGGCTTCTCAAGAGACCCAGTACTTC
TRBJ1-2	TRBV7-2	TRBD1	NA	CASSLLGQFYGYTF	TGTGCCAGCAGCTTATTGGGACAGTTCTATGGCTACACCTTC